The subject of this entry is one T cell receptor (beta chain). These data originate in a study of cytotoxic CD8 clonotypes in ibrutinib-treated CLL. V lost 2 bases to trimming and J lost 1 base; unmatched junction nucleotides: 7. CDR1 is SGHVS and CDR2 is FNYEAQ in the germline V gene. The CDR3 extends over 17 amino acids. Libraries were prepared by immunoSEQ multiplex PCR; TCRdb keeps only in-frame clonotypes and omits some of them. The sample carries roughly 330,000 clones, 67% recorded once. This clonotype originated in a human donor with chronic lymphocytic leukemia. The rearrangement joins TRBV7-6 to TRBJ2-3; 9 bases match TRBD2. This sample comprised PBMCs, obtained after 36 months of ibrutinib treatment. CDR3 bases: TGTGCCAGCAGCTTATGGCTTAGCGGGAGCGGCACAGATACGCAGTATTTT. Amino acids: CASSLWLSGSGTDTQYF.